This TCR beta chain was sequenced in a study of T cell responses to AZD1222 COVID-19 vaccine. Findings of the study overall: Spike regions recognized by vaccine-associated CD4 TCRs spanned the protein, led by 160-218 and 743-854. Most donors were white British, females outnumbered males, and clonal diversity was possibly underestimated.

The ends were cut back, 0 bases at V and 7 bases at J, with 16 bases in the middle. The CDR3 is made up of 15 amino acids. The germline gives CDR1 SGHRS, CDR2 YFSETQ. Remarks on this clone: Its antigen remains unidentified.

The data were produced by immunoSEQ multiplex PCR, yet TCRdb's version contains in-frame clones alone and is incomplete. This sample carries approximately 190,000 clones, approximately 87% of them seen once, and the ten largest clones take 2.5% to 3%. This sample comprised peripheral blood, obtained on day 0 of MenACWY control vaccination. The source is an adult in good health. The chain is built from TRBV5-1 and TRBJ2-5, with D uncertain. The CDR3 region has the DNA TGCGCCAGCAGCTTGGCCATAGGTGACGTTGCGACCCAGTACTTC. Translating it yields CASSLAIGDVATQYF.